The clone carrying this TCR beta chain has only a few counts. Each CDR3 protein is one row after TCRdb ran MiXCR on the 5' RACE reads. The sample carries some 300,000 distinct CDR3 sequences, roughly 20% recorded once. The data are from a study of T-cell memory formation after mild COVID-19. The CDR3 runs to 13 residues. J was trimmed by 6 bases and V by 8 bases; bases with no gene match: 6. The chain has TRBV12-3 or TRBV12-4 and TRBJ1-5, with 8 bases identical to TRBD1. Specimen: PBMCs or a T cell subset sorted from them (not recorded which). The TCR originated in a man aged 18 to 35 who had mild COVID-19 (a few samples of this study predate the infection). Cell type and time point are not known. In nucleotides, the CDR3 is TGTGCCAGCGTTAAGGACAGGGCTCAGCCCCAGCATTTT. Translating gives CASVKDRAQPQHF.